This is a list of T cell receptor beta chains from one sample in a study of Ad26.COV2.S vaccination and SARS-CoV-2 variants. Sequenced by immunoSEQ multiplex PCR; TCRdb stores in-frame clones only, minus some. The sample yields fewer than 900,000 clones, roughly 90% seen once. The sequenced sample was peripheral blood, obtained in a trial of Ad26.COV2.S vaccine versus placebo. These receptors were obtained from a person aged 18 to 59 who received the Ad26.COV2.S COVID-19 vaccine or a placebo. The CDR3 runs from the conserved cysteine through the conserved F or W. D genes are given only for firm matches. Part of the rows lack a size; the others show once, few, many or a class for expanded clones.

TRBJ2-5 NA NA TRBV19 TGTGCCGGGACCGAACAAGAGACCCAGTACTTC CAGTEQETQYF
TRBJ1-1 NA NA TRBV6-6 TGTGCCAGCAGTCCTTGGGTCCACACTGAAGCTTTCTTT CASSPWVHTEAFF
TRBJ2-7 NA TRBD2 TRBV3-1/TRBV3-2 TGTGCCAGCAGCCGCGGGGGGGAGGGCTACGAGCAGTACTTC CASSRGGEGYEQYF
TRBJ1-1 NA NA TRBV5-5 TGTGCCAGCAGCTTGGGTAGGAACACTGAAGCTTTCTTT CASSLGRNTEAFF
TRBJ2-7 NA NA TRBV14 TGTGCCAGCAGCCAAGGGGCACCGCAGTACTTC CASSQGAPQYF
TRBJ2-5 few TRBD1 TRBV7-2 TGTGCCAGCAGGGAAGGGACAGTCCAAGAGACCCAGTACTTC CASREGTVQETQYF
TRBJ1-2 NA NA TRBV10-3 TGTGCCATCGGAGGTCCCCAGGGTAACTATGGCTACACCTTC CAIGGPQGNYGYTF
TRBJ2-1 NA NA TRBV3-1/TRBV3-2 TGTGCCAGCAGCCCCACCGGGACCTACAATGAGCAGTTCTTC CASSPTGTYNEQFF
TRBJ2-7 NA NA TRBV12-5 TGTGCTAGTGGTTTGGACAGGGACGAGCAGTACTTC CASGLDRDEQYF
TRBJ1-1 NA TRBD1 TRBV5-4 TGTGCCAGCAGGCATGGGACAGGCCGAGATACTGAAGCTTTCTTT CASRHGTGRDTEAFF
TRBJ2-7 NA NA TRBV7-9 TGTGCCAGCAGCTCCCACGAAGACTACGAGCAGTACTTC CASSSHEDYEQYF
TRBJ1-3 NA NA TRBV6-5 TGTGCCAGCAGGGTATCTTCTGGAAACACCATATATTTT CASRVSSGNTIYF
TRBJ2-1 NA TRBD2 TRBV27 TGTGCCAGCTATTCAGGTAGCGGGAAAGACAATGAGCAGTTCTTC CASYSGSGKDNEQFF
TRBJ2-3 NA NA TRBV19 TGTGCCAGTACTCCAGGGGGGTGGCTAGCCGGAGATACGCAGTATTTT CASTPGGWLAGDTQYF
TRBJ2-3 NA TRBD1 TRBV30 TGTGCCTGGAGTGCCGACAGGGTTGGGACAGATACGCAGTATTTT CAWSADRVGTDTQYF
TRBJ2-3 NA NA TRBV5-1 TGCGCCAGCAGCTTGCCGGGGACCCTCACAGATACGCAGTATTTT CASSLPGTLTDTQYF
TRBJ2-5 once NA TRBV4-1 TGCGCCAGCAGCCCAACCGTGGGGGTTGGGGAGACCCAGTACTTC CASSPTVGVGETQYF
TRBJ2-1 NA TRBD2 TRBV11-3 TGTGCCAGCAGCTCAACCGGGACTAGCTTTAATGAGCAGTTCTTC CASSSTGTSFNEQFF
TRBJ2-7 NA NA TRBV11-2 TGTGCCAGCAGCTTAGGGGGGAACGAGCAGTACTTC CASSLGGNEQYF
TRBJ1-5 NA NA TRBV19 TGTGCCAGTAGTATAGGGGGACTAGGCAATCAGCCCCAGCATTTT CASSIGGLGNQPQHF
TRBJ2-2 NA NA TRBV29-1 TGCAGCGTTGAAGGGAAGGGGGGATACACCGGGGAGCTGTTTTTT CSVEGKGGYTGELFF
TRBJ2-5 NA NA TRBV29-1 TGCAGCGTTGCAGTTGGCTCGAGTAAGGAGACCCAGTACTTC CSVAVGSSKETQYF
TRBJ2-3 NA NA TRBV6-2/TRBV6-3 TGTGCCAGCAGTTACGGGTCAGATACGCAGTATTTT CASSYGSDTQYF
TRBJ1-1 NA TRBD1 TRBV25-1 TGTGCCAGCAGTAGGGACAGCGAGAACACTGAAGCTTTCTTT CASSRDSENTEAFF
TRBJ2-7 NA TRBD1 TRBV18 TGTGCCAGCTCACCCACAGGGGATTTTACGGAGTACTTC CASSPTGDFTEYF
TRBJ2-3 NA NA TRBV19 TGTGCCAGTAGTATTCGTGGGGGGCCGCGGTATTTT CASSIRGGPRYF
TRBJ2-2 few NA TRBV5-4 TGTGCCAGCAGCCCCGTCGGGACAAACACCGGGGAGCTGTTTTTT CASSPVGTNTGELFF
TRBJ2-7 NA NA TRBV4-1 TGCGCCAGCAGCCAAGCGGGATCCCCCTACGAGCAGTACTTC CASSQAGSPYEQYF
TRBJ2-1 NA NA TRBV29-1 TGCAGCATCCGTTTAGGGGGGGGGCCTAAGGAGCAGTTCTTC CSIRLGGGPKEQFF
TRBJ1-3 NA TRBD1 TRBV4-3 TGCGCCAGCAGCCAAATGCGGGACCAGGGGGCCGGAAACACCATATATTTT CASSQMRDQGAGNTIYF
TRBJ1-1 NA NA TRBV3-1/TRBV3-2 TGTGCCAGCAGTGCGGGGGGAACTGAAGCTTTCTTT CASSAGGTEAFF
TRBJ1-1 NA NA TRBV18 TGTGCCAGCTCCCAGGACGGAAACACTGAAGCTTTCTTT CASSQDGNTEAFF
TRBJ1-1 NA NA TRBV3-1/TRBV3-2 TGTGCCAGCAGCCAAGATCGGGGCACTGAAGCTTTCTTT CASSQDRGTEAFF
TRBJ2-7 NA TRBD1 TRBV7-9 TGTGCCAGCAGCCGTACCCCGGGACAGGGGAACTACGAGCAGTACTTC CASSRTPGQGNYEQYF
TRBJ2-2 NA TRBD2 TRBV4-2 TGTGCCAGCAGCCAAGAAACAGCGGGAGGGCCGACCGGGGAGCTGTTTTTT CASSQETAGGPTGELFF
TRBJ2-7 NA NA TRBV27 TGTGCCAGCAGTAAGAACAGGTTTCTCACCTACGAGCAGTACTTC CASSKNRFLTYEQYF
TRBJ1-2 NA NA TRBV27 TGTGCCAGCAGTAAACAGGGAGTAGAGGGCTACACCTTC CASSKQGVEGYTF
TRBJ2-5 NA NA TRBV7-2 TGTGCCAGCAGCTTTAGGACGCCTAGGGAGACCCAGTACTTC CASSFRTPRETQYF
TRBJ2-7 NA NA TRBV19 TGTGCCAGTAGTATAGGGACAGGAGGGTCCTACGAGCAGTACTTC CASSIGTGGSYEQYF
TRBJ1-2 NA TRBD1 TRBV18 TGTGCCAGCTCTTGGACAGGCGGCGATGGCTACACCTTC CASSWTGGDGYTF
TRBJ1-3 once NA TRBV3-1/TRBV3-2 TGTGCCAGCAGCCAGAGAGGGGGACTCAACTCTGGAAACACCATATATTTT CASSQRGGLNSGNTIYF